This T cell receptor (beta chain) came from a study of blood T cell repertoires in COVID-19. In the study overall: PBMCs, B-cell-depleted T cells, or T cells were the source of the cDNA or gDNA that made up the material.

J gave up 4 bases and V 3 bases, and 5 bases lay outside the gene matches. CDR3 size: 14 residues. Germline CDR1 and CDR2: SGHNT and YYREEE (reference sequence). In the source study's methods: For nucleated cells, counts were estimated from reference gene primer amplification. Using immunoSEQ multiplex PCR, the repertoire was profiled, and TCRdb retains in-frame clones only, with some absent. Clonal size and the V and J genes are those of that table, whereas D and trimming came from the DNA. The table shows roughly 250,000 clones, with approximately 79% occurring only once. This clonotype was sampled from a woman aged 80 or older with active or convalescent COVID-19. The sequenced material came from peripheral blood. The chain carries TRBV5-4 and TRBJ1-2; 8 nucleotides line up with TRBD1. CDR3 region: CASSSGQGSYGYTF. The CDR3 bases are TGTGCCAGCAGCTCCGGACAGGGCTCCTATGGCTACACCTTC.